The rows below give T cell receptor beta chains drawn from one sample of a study of blood T cell repertoires in COVID-19. Using immunoSEQ multiplex PCR, the repertoire was profiled, and TCRdb retains in-frame clones only, with some absent. The sample shows around 68,000 clones, less than 85% of them seen only once. The source material was peripheral blood. These receptors all come from an elderly man with active COVID-19. The CDR3 runs from the conserved cysteine through the conserved F or W. The order of the fields is clone size, D gene, V gene, J gene, CDR3 protein, CDR3 DNA. D genes are given only for firm matches. Size values are once, few and many counts, or a class for expanded clones, and some rows have none.

size: NA
D: NA
V: TRBV5-1
J: TRBJ1-4
CDR3: CASRTNTGSEKLFF
DNA: TGCGCCAGCAGAACTAACACCGGTAGTGAAAAACTGTTTTTT

size: NA
D: NA
V: TRBV7-2
J: TRBJ2-3
CDR3: CASTLQGSSTDTQYF
DNA: TGTGCCAGCACCTTACAGGGATCTAGCACAGATACGCAGTATTTT

size: NA
D: NA
V: TRBV6-4
J: TRBJ1-2
CDR3: CASSDRQGSGYTF
DNA: TGTGCCAGCAGTGACCGGCAGGGCTCTGGCTACACCTTC

size: NA
D: NA
V: TRBV7-9
J: TRBJ2-3
CDR3: CASSLGRDSDTQYF
DNA: TGTGCCAGCAGCTTAGGTAGGGACTCAGATACGCAGTATTTT

size: NA
D: NA
V: TRBV27
J: TRBJ1-5
CDR3: CASSRDRRGGSQPQHF
DNA: TGTGCCAGCAGTCGAGATCGCAGGGGTGGTAGTCAGCCCCAGCATTTT

size: NA
D: TRBD1
V: TRBV5-4
J: TRBJ2-3
CDR3: CASTRTGRTDTQYF
DNA: TGTGCCAGCACCCGGACAGGGCGCACAGATACGCAGTATTTT

size: NA
D: NA
V: TRBV14
J: TRBJ1-2
CDR3: CASSQEGFRLTRGYGYTF
DNA: TGTGCCAGCAGCCAAGAAGGCTTTCGACTCACAAGGGGCTATGGCTACACCTTC

size: NA
D: TRBD2
V: TRBV5-8
J: TRBJ2-3
CDR3: CASSRWTSGGTDTQYF
DNA: TGTGCCAGCAGCCGATGGACTAGCGGGGGGACAGATACGCAGTATTTT

size: NA
D: TRBD1
V: TRBV24-1
J: TRBJ1-6
CDR3: CATTGQDNSPLHF
DNA: TGTGCCACGACGGGACAGGACAATTCACCCCTCCACTTT

size: few
D: NA
V: TRBV14
J: TRBJ1-4
CDR3: CASSQSTSVEKLFF
DNA: TGTGCCAGCAGCCAATCTACGTCGGTCGAAAAACTGTTTTTT

size: NA
D: TRBD1
V: TRBV7-9
J: TRBJ2-3
CDR3: CASSDGTGSTDTQYF
DNA: TGTGCCAGCAGCGACGGGACAGGCAGCACAGATACGCAGTATTTT

size: NA
D: NA
V: TRBV5-4
J: TRBJ1-6
CDR3: CASSLGRVIIREKNSPLHF
DNA: TGTGCCAGCAGCTTGGGTCGGGTAATAATTCGGGAAAAAAATTCACCCCTCCACTTT

size: few
D: NA
V: TRBV5-8
J: TRBJ1-5
CDR3: CASSLQGRNQPQHF
DNA: TGTGCCAGCAGCTTGCAGGGGCGCAATCAGCCCCAGCATTTT

size: NA
D: NA
V: TRBV25-1
J: TRBJ2-7
CDR3: CASTTGSYEQYF
DNA: TGTGCCAGCACCACAGGTTCCTACGAGCAGTACTTC

size: NA
D: NA
V: TRBV12-3/TRBV12-4
J: TRBJ2-1
CDR3: CASRETPKNEQFF
DNA: TGTGCCAGCAGGGAGACTCCTAAGAATGAGCAGTTCTTC

size: NA
D: NA
V: TRBV12-3/TRBV12-4
J: TRBJ2-3
CDR3: CASSYITDTQYF
DNA: TGTGCCAGCAGTTATATCACAGATACGCAGTATTTT

size: NA
D: NA
V: TRBV7-2
J: TRBJ2-7
CDR3: CASSISQGYEQYF
DNA: TGTGCCAGCAGCATCTCCCAGGGGTACGAGCAGTACTTC

size: NA
D: TRBD1
V: TRBV7-3
J: TRBJ1-2
CDR3: CASGGQGYGYTF
DNA: TGTGCCAGCGGGGGACAGGGCTATGGCTACACCTTC

size: NA
D: TRBD2
V: TRBV5-1
J: TRBJ2-3
CDR3: CASSSTGTSGTDTQYF
DNA: TGCGCCAGCAGCTCGACCGGGACTAGCGGCACAGATACGCAGTATTTT

size: once
D: NA
V: TRBV30
J: TRBJ2-7
CDR3: CAWSELYPDHEQYF
DNA: TGTGCCTGGAGTGAACTATACCCCGACCACGAGCAGTACTTC

size: NA
D: NA
V: TRBV5-1
J: TRBJ2-5
CDR3: CASSLDGLIQETQYF
DNA: TGCGCCAGCAGCTTGGACGGACTAATCCAAGAGACCCAGTACTTC

size: NA
D: TRBD2
V: TRBV5-1
J: TRBJ2-3
CDR3: CASSIFLAGSTDTQYF
DNA: TGCGCCAGCAGCATTTTCCTAGCGGGGAGCACAGATACGCAGTATTTT